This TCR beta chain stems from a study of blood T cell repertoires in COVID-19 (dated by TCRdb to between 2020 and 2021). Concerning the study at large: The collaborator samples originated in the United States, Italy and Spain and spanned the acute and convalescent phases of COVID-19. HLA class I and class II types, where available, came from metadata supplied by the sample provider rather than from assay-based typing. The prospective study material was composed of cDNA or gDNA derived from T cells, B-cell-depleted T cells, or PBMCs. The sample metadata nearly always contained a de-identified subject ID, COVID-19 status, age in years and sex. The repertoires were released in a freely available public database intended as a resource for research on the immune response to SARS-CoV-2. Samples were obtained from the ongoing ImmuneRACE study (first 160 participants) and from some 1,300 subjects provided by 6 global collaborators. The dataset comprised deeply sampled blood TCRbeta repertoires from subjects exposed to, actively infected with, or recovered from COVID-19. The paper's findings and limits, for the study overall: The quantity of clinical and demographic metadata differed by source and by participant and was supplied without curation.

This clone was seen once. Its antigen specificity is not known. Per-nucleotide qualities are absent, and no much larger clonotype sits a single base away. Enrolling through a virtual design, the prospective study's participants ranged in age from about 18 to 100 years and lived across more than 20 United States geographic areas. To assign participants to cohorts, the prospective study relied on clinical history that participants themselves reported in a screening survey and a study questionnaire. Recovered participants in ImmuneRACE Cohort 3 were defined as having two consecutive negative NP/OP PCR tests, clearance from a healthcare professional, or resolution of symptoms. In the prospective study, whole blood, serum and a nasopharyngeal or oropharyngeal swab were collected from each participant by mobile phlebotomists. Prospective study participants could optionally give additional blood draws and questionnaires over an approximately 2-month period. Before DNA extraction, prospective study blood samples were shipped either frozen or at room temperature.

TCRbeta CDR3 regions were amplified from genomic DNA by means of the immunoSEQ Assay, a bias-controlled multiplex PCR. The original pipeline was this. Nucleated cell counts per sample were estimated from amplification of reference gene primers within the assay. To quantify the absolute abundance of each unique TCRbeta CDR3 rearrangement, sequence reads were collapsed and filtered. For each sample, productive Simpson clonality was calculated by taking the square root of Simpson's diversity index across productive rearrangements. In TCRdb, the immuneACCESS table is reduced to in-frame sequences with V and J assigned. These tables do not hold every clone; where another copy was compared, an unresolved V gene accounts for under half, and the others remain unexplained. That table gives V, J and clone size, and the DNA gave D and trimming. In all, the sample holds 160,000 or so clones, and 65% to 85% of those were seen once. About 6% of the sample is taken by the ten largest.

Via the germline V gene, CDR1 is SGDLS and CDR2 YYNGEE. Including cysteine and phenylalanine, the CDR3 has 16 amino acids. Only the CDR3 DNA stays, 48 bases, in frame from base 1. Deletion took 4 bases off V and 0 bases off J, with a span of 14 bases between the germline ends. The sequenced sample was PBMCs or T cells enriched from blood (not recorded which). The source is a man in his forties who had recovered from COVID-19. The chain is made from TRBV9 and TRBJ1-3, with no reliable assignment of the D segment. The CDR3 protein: CASSLSSGSSGNTIYF. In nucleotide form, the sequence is TGTGCCAGCAGCCTTTCCTCCGGGTCCTCTGGAAACACCATATATTTT.